This paragraph reports one T cell receptor (beta chain). The table lists this clonotype with many counts. The antigen it binds to is not known. The sample holds no much larger clone one base away, and base qualities are not on file. The data were obtained in a study of identical twins (dated by TCRdb to between 2015 and 2016). For the study in its entirety: TCR alpha and beta repertoires from monozygotic twins, unrelated adults of various ages and cord blood were deep-sequenced to test whether fetal clonotypes persist. To rule out contamination, replicate twin experiments were performed at different times with different library preparation protocols. General conclusions and limits of the study: Compared with coincidental sharing between unrelated individuals, out-of-frame TCR alpha sequences shared between twins showed an excess of sequences with low generation probability. Abundant cord blood beta clonotypes had fewer insertions, young adult naive repertoires showed a similar but weaker trend, and memory repertoires showed no such trend. In monozygotic twins, recombination models systematically underestimated out-of-frame TCR alpha sharing, but the models matched the sharing seen between unrelated individuals. Zero-insertion analyses could be partly confounded by invariant T cells such as MAIT and iNKT, although diverse VJ usage argued against such confounding for most clonotypes. Because the same donors could not be followed over many years, the conclusions relied on cross-sectional statistical analysis. A weaker excess of twin sharing was found in beta out-of-frame sequences because the signal-to-noise ratio was lowered by fewer shared sequences.

Only healthy Caucasian donors were included. The twin cohort comprised three pairs of female monozygotic twins, all aged roughly 18 to 29 years. Positive isolation kits from Invitrogen were used to isolate CD4+ and CD8+ T cell populations. Spanning cysteine to phenylalanine, the CDR3 consists of 15 amino acids. Of the read, only the CDR3 DNA is kept; its 45 bases are in frame from base 1. Germline trimming amounts to 4 bases on V and 4 bases on J, with 3 as the count of junction bases outside the gene matches. Based on the germline V gene, the CDR1 and CDR2 sequences are LGHNA and YSLEER. Receptors were amplified or captured by 5' RACE. The reads were generated on an Illumina HiSeq 2000. Template switching introduced a universal primer binding site; the final cDNA contained a unique molecular identifier, enabling accurate counting of TCR cDNA molecules. Specific primers in the conserved constant-segment region were used to synthesize first-strand cDNA for TCR alpha and beta chains. To control for contamination, every cDNA library was double barcoded, receiving both a SMART-Mk sample barcode and Illumina barcodes. TruSeq adapter sequences and Illumina sample barcodes were added in two successive PCR steps. The TCR alpha and beta cDNA libraries were sequenced on the Illumina HiSeq platform using custom primers. The original pipeline was this. Raw reads were processed with MiGEC to extract unique molecular identifiers, and MiXCR was used to determine CDR3 positions. For each individual, recombination models were inferred using an EM algorithm with the repgenHMM and IGoR tools. Shared clonotype analysis was performed with the tcR package in R, normalizing sharing by the product of cloneset sizes. Out-of-frame nonproductive sequences were analyzed to study raw recombination free of thymic and clonal selection effects. TCRdb trimmed the raw reads at Q25, called clones with MiXCR and kept productive beta chains. Rows matching on CDR3 protein sequence are summarized as one entry with the most common DNA and genes. The V and J calls and clone size come from TCRdb's table, not from the authors' own analysis. The sample contains hundreds of thousands of distinct CDR3 sequences, roughly 9% of them found a single time. The ten largest make up approximately 6.6% of the sample.

These same data were also listed under a study on yellow fever vaccine responses in identical twins. The second study's paper adds: According to the authors, the vaccine-induced T cell response in identical twins seemed to be partly convergent and partly specific to each individual. In identical twins, the study followed T cell clones that responded to the vaccine with precision.

The specimen sequenced was CD8+ T cells sorted from blood. The TCR was taken from a woman between 18 and 29 years old in good health. The V and J genes are TRBV4-3 and TRBJ2-7; TRBD2 fits 14 bases in the junction. The DNA reads as follows: TGCGCCAGCAGCCCGAGACTAGCGGGAGGGTACGAGCAGTACTTC. Translated, it reads CASSPRLAGGYEQYF.